These 31 T cell receptor beta chains share one sample of origin, sequenced in a study of blood T cell repertoires in COVID-19. Assay used: immunoSEQ multiplex PCR; TCRdb lists only in-frame clones, some missing. The sample has around 200,000 clones, roughly 89% seen once; the top ten hold roughly 6.7%. The sequencing input was peripheral blood. The receptors stem from a man aged 35-49 years with acute or convalescent COVID-19.

This chain links TRBV9 with TRBJ2-3; D perhaps matches TRBD2 (7 bases). Trimming stripped 0 bases from V and 8 bases from J, with 10 bases between. Germline V CDR1 and CDR2: SGDLS, YYNGEE. The CDR3 extends over 13 amino acids. The CDR3 sequence is CASSVDREGTQYF. For the CDR3, the DNA is TGTGCCAGCAGCGTAGACAGGGAGGGTACGCAGTATTTT.

The J gene is TRBJ2-7, the V gene TRBV20-1; possibly TRBD1 for D (5 bases). The V end was cut by 3 bases, the J end by 3 bases, with 15 bases between. This CDR3 comprises 14 residues. Germline assignment: CDR1 DFQATT and CDR2 SNEGSKA (reference sequence). The CDR3 DNA follows: TGCAGTGCTAGTGAGACAGAAGAAAACTACGAGCAGTACTTC. Protein product: CSASETEENYEQYF.

The genes are TRBV7-4 and TRBJ1-3, with no clear D. This CDR3 contains 16 residues. The germline V gene has CDR1 SGHVT and CDR2 SQSDAQ. V lost 2 bases, J lost 0 bases, and 11 bases lay in between. The CDR3 sequence is CASSLIGLHSGNTIYF. In nucleotides, the CDR3 is TGTGCCAGCAGCTTAATAGGACTTCACTCTGGAAACACCATATATTTT.

This chain connects TRBV11-2 to TRBJ1-1; no clear D gene. The V gene lost 0 bases and the J gene lost 0 bases, with 20 bases spanning the gap. The germline V gene has CDR1 SGHAT and CDR2 FQNNGV. This CDR3 region has 19 residues. CDR3 coding DNA: TGTGCCAGCAGCTTAGATCAGGCGTCCCACAACGGCATGAACACTGAAGCTTTCTTT. Its protein product is CASSLDQASHNGMNTEAFF. The whole variable domain, filled in from reference TRBV11-2 and TRBJ1-1, reads EAGVAQSPRYKIIEKRQSVAFWCNPISGHATLYWYQQILGQGPKLLIQFQNNGVVDDSQLPKDRFSAERLKGVDSTLKIQPAKLEDSAVYLCASSLDQASHNGMNTEAFFGQGTRLTVV.

This chain links TRBV11-2 with TRBJ2-7; 11 bases are shared with TRBD1. The J segment lost 3 bases and the V segment lost 5 bases, leaving 6 bases of the junction unmatched. The germline V gene encodes CDR1 SGHAT and CDR2 FQNNGV. The CDR3 extends over 15 amino acids. This CDR3 is CASSLRDRGIYEQYF. CDR3 bases: TGTGCCAGCAGCCTTCGGGACAGGGGGATCTACGAGCAGTACTTC.

This sequence joins TRBV3-1 (or the pseudogene TRBV3-2) and TRBJ1-4; D is unclear. This CDR3 comprises 15 residues. V was cut by 4 bases and J by 6 bases, with 15 bases left in between. Germline-derived CDR1 and CDR2 are LGHDT and YNNKEL (reference sequence). The CDR3 DNA follows: TGTGCCAGCAGCCCGCCTCAGGCCGGGGATGAAAAACTGTTTTTT. Translating gives CASSPPQAGDEKLFF.

The count of this clone is one. The chain combines TRBV20-1 with TRBJ2-5; a weak D match, TRBD1 (5 bases). The CDR3 is 15 amino acids. V lost 3 bases to trimming and J lost 1 base, with 15 bases between them. Germline V gives CDR1 DFQATT, CDR2 SNEGSKA (reference sequence). The CDR3 DNA follows: TGCAGTGCTAGTGGAGTCCAGGGAAGCCAAGAGACCCAGTACTTC. Protein product: CSASGVQGSQETQYF.

This clone was counted between two and nine times. The V gene is TRBV7-2, the J gene TRBJ1-1, with TRBD1 matching 8 bases. V lost 7 bases, J lost 0 bases, and 7 bases stayed unmatched. This CDR3 has 15 amino acids. The germline V gene has CDR1 SGHTA and CDR2 FQGNSA. The CDR3: CASTLATGVNTEAFF. The CDR3 region has the DNA TGTGCCAGCACCCTAGCGACAGGGGTGAACACTGAAGCTTTCTTT. Combining the CDR3 with reference TRBV7-2 and TRBJ1-1 gives the whole variable domain GAGVSQSPSNKVTEKGKDVELRCDPISGHTALYWYRQSLGQGLEFLIYFQGNSAPDKSGLPSDRFSAERTGGSVSTLTIQRTQQEDSAVYLCASTLATGVNTEAFFGQGTRLTVV.

The chain combines TRBV15 with TRBJ2-3; TRBD2 matches at 7 bases. After removal of 4 bases from V and 0 bases from J, the junction contained 4 bases not matched to a gene. The germline CDR1 and CDR2 sequences are LNHNV and YYDKDF (reference sequence). CDR3 length: 15 amino acids. In nucleotides, the CDR3 is TGTGCCACCAGCACCCAGCGGGGAAGCACAGATACGCAGTATTTT. It encodes CATSTQRGSTDTQYF.

A single count supports this clone. The V call is TRBV6-6, the J call TRBJ1-3; possible D gene TRBD1, 5 bases. V gave up 6 bases and J gave up 2 bases, with 11 bases separating them. The CDR3 spans 14 residues. Germline CDR1 and CDR2: MNHNY and SVGAGI (reference sequence). The CDR3 spells CASSQPQAGNTIYF. CDR3 bases: TGTGCCAGCAGCCAACCACAGGCTGGAAACACCATATATTTT.

The chain is built from TRBV10-2 and TRBJ1-1; D perhaps matches TRBD1 (5 bases). The CDR3 is 14 amino acids. Germline-derived CDR1 and CDR2 are WSHSY and SAAADI. V was pared by 8 bases and J by 5 bases, with 18 bases between. CDR3 bases: TGCGCCAGCGGGAGGGACCCTGGGGGAACTGAAGCTTTCTTT. Translated: CASGRDPGGTEAFF.

The CDR3 coding sequence is TGTGCCAGCAGCTTGTATCACAGGGGGAGAGGAACTAATGAAAAACTGTTTTTT. Translating it yields CASSLYHRGRGTNEKLFF. The chain couples TRBV5-6 to TRBJ1-4; the match to TRBD1 covers 8 bases. The length of the CDR3 is 18 residues. CDR1 is SGHDT, CDR2 YYEEEE, per germline. V was clipped by 1 base and J by 1 base; unmatched bases: 9.

The chain couples TRBV3-1 (or the pseudogene TRBV3-2) to TRBJ2-7, with D perhaps matching TRBD1 (5 bases). The V gene lost 2 bases and the J gene lost 3 bases, with 11 bases spanning the gap. CDR3 length: 14 amino acids. The germline V gene encodes CDR1 LGHDT and CDR2 YNNKEL (reference sequence). The CDR3 DNA sequence: TGTGCCAGCAGCCAATTGGGGCCTGACTACGAGCAGTACTTC. Translation: CASSQLGPDYEQYF.

V usage is TRBV11-3 and J usage is TRBJ2-1, with a tentative D call TRBD1 (5 bases). Germline values: CDR1 SGHNT, CDR2 YENEEA. V lost 8 bases and J 9 bases, leaving 14 bases between the germline ends. The CDR3 runs to 12 residues. The CDR3 nucleotides read TGTGCCAGCGGTGGGTTTAGGGGTGAGCAGTTCTTC. Protein product: CASGGFRGEQFF.

This clone was seen once. The rearrangement joins TRBV6-5 to TRBJ2-5, with 10 positions matching TRBD2. This CDR3 is 14 amino acids long. Unmatched junction bases numbered 4, after V lost 5 bases and J lost 4 bases. Germline CDR1 MNHEY, CDR2 SVGAGI. The CDR3, as DNA: TGTGCCAGCAGTCCTGCTAGCGGGGGAGAGACCCAGTACTTC. Protein sequence: CASSPASGGETQYF.

J is TRBJ2-2 and V is TRBV6-5; D is possibly TRBD1 (6 bases). The CDR3 consists of 15 residues. Germline CDR1 reads MNHEY; CDR2 reads SVGAGI. V was clipped by 1 base and J by 2 bases, with 8 bases between them. Written as DNA, the CDR3 is TGTGCCAGCAGTTACTGGGGACAAAACACCGGGGAGCTGTTTTTT. Its translation is CASSYWGQNTGELFF.

This chain connects TRBV28 to TRBJ1-1; maybe TRBD1 (6 bases). In germline, CDR1 is MDHEN, CDR2 SYDVKM. With 2 bases removed from V and 6 bases from J, the gap between germline ends came to 13 bases. This CDR3 is built from 14 residues. The CDR3 DNA reads as TGTGCCAGCAGTTTAGGGCAGAAGGGGGCTGAAGCTTTCTTT. It codes for CASSLGQKGAEAFF.

This clone occurred once. The chain couples TRBV10-2 to TRBJ2-5, with 9 nucleotides matching TRBD2. From germline, CDR1 is WSHSY and CDR2 SAAADI. Trimming removed 10 bases from V and 9 bases from J; junction bases left unmatched: 15. The CDR3 has 14 residues. CDR3 DNA: TGCGCCACCCGACCCCCTAGCGGGGCCGCGGCCCAGTACTTC. This sequence encodes CATRPPSGAAAQYF.

The V and J genes are TRBV11-1 and TRBJ1-1; perhaps TRBD1 as D (5 bases). CDR3 length: 15 amino acids. Trimming pared 2 bases from V and 0 bases from J, leaving 10 bases between. Per germline, CDR1 SGHAT and CDR2 FQDESV (reference sequence). The CDR3 bases are TGTGCCAGCAGCTTAAGGGGAAACATGAACACTGAAGCTTTCTTT. Translating gives CASSLRGNMNTEAFF.

This clone was seen more than once but under ten times. The rearrangement links TRBV10-1 to TRBJ2-1; 8 nucleotides match TRBD2. V lost 3 bases to trimming and J lost 2 bases; unmatched junction nucleotides: 3. The CDR3 contains 15 residues. Germline V gives CDR1 WNHNN, CDR2 SYGVQD (reference sequence). As DNA, the CDR3 is TGCGCCAGCAGTGAAGAGCGGGGGACCTACAATGAGCAGTTCTTC. This codes for CASSEERGTYNEQFF.

This clone was counted only a few times. V usage is TRBV7-8 and J usage is TRBJ2-2; the D gene is possibly TRBD2 (5 bases). Deletions cut 2 bases from V and 5 bases from J, with 9 bases between. Germline assignment: CDR1 SGHVS and CDR2 FQNEAQ. The CDR3 runs to 14 residues. CDR3 nucleotide sequence: TGTGCCAGCAGCTTAATCCGGGGAACCGGGGAGCTGTTTTTT. Its translation: CASSLIRGTGELFF.

The chain employs TRBV19 and TRBJ1-2, with D possibly being TRBD1 (5 bases). Trimming cost V 3 bases and J 2 bases, with 13 bases left between them. Germline CDR1 and CDR2: LNHDA and SQIVND (reference sequence). This CDR3 spans 15 amino acids. CDR3 region: CASSIGQGTNYGYTF. CDR3 in DNA: TGTGCCAGTAGTATTGGGCAGGGAACCAACTATGGCTACACCTTC.

For this clone: This same CDR3 is encoded by further DNA sequences in the sample. J is TRBJ1-3 and V is TRBV18; 7 bases are a match to TRBD1. The CDR3 totals 14 residues. Germline assignment: CDR1 KGHSH and CDR2 LQKENI. V lost 3 bases to trimming and J lost 2 bases; unmatched junction nucleotides: 1. The CDR3 loop is CASSPDRAGNTIYF. CDR3 DNA sequence: TGTGCCAGCTCACCTGACAGGGCTGGAAACACCATATATTTT.

This clone has a single count. This sequence joins TRBV2 and TRBJ1-5; a weak D match, TRBD1 (5 bases). Germline V lookup: CDR1 SNHLY, CDR2 FYNNEI. The CDR3 is 15 amino acids. V lost 2 bases and J lost 7, with 15 bases in between. CDR3 coding DNA: TGTGCCAGCAGTGAACTGGTCGGGGGATTGCAGCCCCAGCATTTT. Its translation is CASSELVGGLQPQHF. The full variable domain, rest sourced from reference TRBV2 and TRBJ1-5, is EPEVTQTPSHQVTQMGQEVILRCVPISNHLYFYWYRQILGQKVEFLVSFYNNEISEKSEIFDDQFSVERPDGSNFTLKIRSTKLEDSAMYFCASSELVGGLQPQHFGDGTRLSIL.

This clone was seen just once. The V gene is TRBV7-2, the J gene TRBJ1-4; 9 bases line up with TRBD1. The CDR3 consists of 16 residues. With V trimmed by 5 bases and J by 8 bases, 12 bases remained unmatched. Per the germline V gene, CDR1 is SGHTA and CDR2 is FQGNSA. The CDR3 coding sequence is TGTGCCAGCAGCCTACAAACCGGGACAGGGTCAGAAAAACTGTTTTTT. It translates to CASSLQTGTGSEKLFF.

The chain links TRBV9 to TRBJ1-2, with a weak D call TRBD1 (6 bases). Germline V CDR1 and CDR2: SGDLS, YYNGEE. CDR3 length: 16 amino acids. Trimming shortened V by 2 bases and J by 2 bases, and 16 bases separated the two germline ends. DNA for the CDR3: TGTGCCAGCAGCGTCGAGGGGGTCAGGGCGAACTATGGCTACACCTTC. This gives the protein CASSVEGVRANYGYTF.

The chain is built from TRBV2 and TRBJ1-1, with D possibly matching TRBD1 (5 bases). Trimming removed 3 bases from V and 5 bases from J, with 10 bases in between. The CDR3 covers 13 residues. Germline values: CDR1 SNHLY, CDR2 FYNNEI. In nucleotides, the CDR3 is TGTGCCAGCAGTGAGCCTGACAGAACTGAAGCTTTCTTT. This gives the protein CASSEPDRTEAFF.

This clone was counted once. The CDR3 nucleotides read TGCGCCAGCAGCCAAGACGGAGGGCTCAGATTATATGGCTACACCTTC. Translated, it gives CASSQDGGLRLYGYTF. The chain couples TRBV4-1 to TRBJ1-2; D gene ambiguous. V gave up 0 bases and J gave up 5 bases, with 16 bases separating them. The CDR3 is made up of 16 amino acids. Germline CDR1 reads MGHRA; CDR2 reads YSYEKL.

In this sample, this clone turned up once. The chain has TRBV29-1 and TRBJ1-2, with 7 positions matching TRBD1. V trimming: 0 bases; J trimming: 4 bases; junction bases outside the gene matches: 11. The germline V gene encodes CDR1 SQVTM and CDR2 ANQGSEA. The CDR3 totals 16 residues. The CDR3, as DNA: TGCAGCGTTGAAGACCTCGGACCGGGACAGATCTATGGCTACACCTTC. As protein: CSVEDLGPGQIYGYTF.

The V and J genes are TRBV9 and TRBJ2-3; a weak D match, TRBD1 (6 bases). V lost 0 bases and J 6 bases, leaving 17 bases between the germline ends. CDR1 and CDR2 from the germline V gene are SGDLS and YYNGEE. The CDR3 totals 16 residues. The CDR3 coding sequence is TGTGCCAGCAGCGTAGGCCGGACAGCCGGGTGGGATACGCAGTATTTT. It is translated as CASSVGRTAGWDTQYF.

This clone occurred once. The CDR3 DNA reads TGTGCCAGCAGTGACGGGAGGGGTTTATTGGTCGATGAGCAGTTCTTC. It codes for CASSDGRGLLVDEQFF. V gene TRBV6-4 combines with J gene TRBJ2-1; the match to TRBD2 covers 7 bases. The CDR3 extends over 16 amino acids. Losses at the gene ends were 2 bases for V and 8 bases for J; bases not matched to a gene: 12. Germline-derived CDR1 and CDR2 are MRHNA and SNTAGT.